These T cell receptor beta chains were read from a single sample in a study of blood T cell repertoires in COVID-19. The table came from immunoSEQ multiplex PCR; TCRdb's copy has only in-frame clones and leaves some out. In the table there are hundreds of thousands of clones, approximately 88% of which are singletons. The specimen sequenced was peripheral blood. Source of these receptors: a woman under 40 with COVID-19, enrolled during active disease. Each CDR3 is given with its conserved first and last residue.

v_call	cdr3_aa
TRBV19	CASSIVAGNNEQFF
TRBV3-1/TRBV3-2	CASSLGQAPNTGELFF
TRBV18	CASSVRSEMETQYF
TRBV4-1	CASSSARTQTGAKFF
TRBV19	CASSKDGSSNQPQHF
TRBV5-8	CASRPTPHPYNEQFF
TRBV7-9	CASSLDSTEAFF
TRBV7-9	CASSLEARGPLRGYTF
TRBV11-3	CASTFRDTQYF
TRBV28	CASSLQAGGNNEQFF
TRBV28	CASSGLWGLNSPLHF
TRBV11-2	CASSLEGLAGGQETQYF
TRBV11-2	CASSRIGLGGGNEQFF
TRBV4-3	CASSQERARGTNEQFF
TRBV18	CASSPPLGEAIEQFF
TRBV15	CATSRTMTEYNEKLFF
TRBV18	CASSPRGDTQYF
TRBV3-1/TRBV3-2	CASSPRQGAGLNTEAFF
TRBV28	CASSLAGPRRYGYTF
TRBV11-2	CASSPGRADTIYF
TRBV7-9	CASSPGTAGNTIYF
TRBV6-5	CASSPQGVGNQPQHF
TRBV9	CASSGADSTYEQYF
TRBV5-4	CASSLQGFTEAFF
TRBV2	CASRPGQTSNEKLFF
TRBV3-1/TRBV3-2	CASSQADRAYTF
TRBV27	CASSFVQGRVNTEAFF
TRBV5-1	CASSLEGGGNQPQHF
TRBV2	CASSAQGAYGYTF
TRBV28	CASSFGQYGYTF
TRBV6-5	CASCLRDSSYNEQFF
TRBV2	CASSDWTGYNEQFF
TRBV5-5	CASSLEDRGTYEQYF